This T cell receptor beta chain came from a study of blood T cell repertoires in COVID-19. Looking at the study overall: Both acute and convalescent COVID-19 samples were obtained from the United States, Italy and Spain. The analysed material was cDNA or gDNA that came from T cells, B-cell-depleted T cells, or PBMCs.

Authors' methods: Scientists estimated how many nucleated cells there were by amplifying reference gene primers. Some clones are missing from TCRdb's copy, which holds only in-frame ones; the method was immunoSEQ multiplex PCR. Clonal size and the V and J genes are those of that table, whereas D and trimming came from the DNA. The data contain about 89,000 clones, around three quarters of them singletons. CDR3 length equals 16 residues. The V and J ends lost 7 bases and 3 bases, in that order; junction bases with no gene match: 10. Germline V CDR1 and CDR2: LNHDA, SQIVND (reference sequence). The chain has TRBV19 and TRBJ2-3; 10 nucleotides line up with TRBD2. The clonotype was recovered from a human donor in a cohort sampled during active COVID-19. The sample taken for sequencing was peripheral blood. CDR3 residues: CASTTSSGSGTDTQYF. The CDR3, as DNA: TGTGCCAGTACCACCTCTAGCGGGAGCGGGACAGATACGCAGTATTTT.